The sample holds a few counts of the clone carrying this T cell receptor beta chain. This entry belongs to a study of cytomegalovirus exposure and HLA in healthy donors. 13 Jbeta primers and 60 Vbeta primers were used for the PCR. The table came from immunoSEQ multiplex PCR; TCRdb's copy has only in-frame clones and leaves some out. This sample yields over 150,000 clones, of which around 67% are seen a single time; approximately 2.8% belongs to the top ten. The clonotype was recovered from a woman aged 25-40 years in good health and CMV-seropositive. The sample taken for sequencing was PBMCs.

The CDR3 reads CASSLTSGSSTDTQYF. In DNA, the CDR3 is TGCGCCAGCAGCTTGACTAGCGGATCTAGCACAGATACGCAGTATTTT. V is TRBV5-1 and J is TRBJ2-3; TRBD2 matches at 8 bases. Germline CDR1 SGHRS, CDR2 YFSETQ. The V and J ends lost 1 base and 0 bases, in that order; junction bases with no gene match: 4. This CDR3 is built from 16 residues.